This TCR beta chain is drawn from a study of early stage breast cancer tumors. Germline CDR1 reads MNHEY; CDR2 reads SVGAGI. The CDR3 covers 14 residues. J gave up 6 bases and V 2 bases, and 4 bases lay outside the gene matches. Repertoires were generated with immunoSEQ multiplex PCR, while TCRdb's copy carries only in-frame clones and drops some. This table has around 20,000 clones, around 83% appearing once. The sequence was obtained from a person in their 70s with breast cancer. This chain joins TRBV6-5 and TRBJ2-1, with TRBD2 identical over 7 bases. Sequencing input: blood. The CDR3 protein is CASSYPGGFNEQFF. The CDR3 nucleotides read TGTGCCAGCAGTTACCCGGGAGGTTTCAATGAGCAGTTCTTC.